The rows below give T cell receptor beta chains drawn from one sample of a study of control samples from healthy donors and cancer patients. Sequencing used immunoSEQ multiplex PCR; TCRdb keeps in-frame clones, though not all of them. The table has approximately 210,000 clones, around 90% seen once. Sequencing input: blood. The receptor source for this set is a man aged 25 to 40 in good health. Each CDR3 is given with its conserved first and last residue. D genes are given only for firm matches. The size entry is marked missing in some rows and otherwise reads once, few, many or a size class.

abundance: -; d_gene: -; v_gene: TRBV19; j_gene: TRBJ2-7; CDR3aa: CASSIVDRAYEQYF; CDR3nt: TGTGCCAGTAGTATCGTTGACAGAGCCTACGAGCAGTACTTC
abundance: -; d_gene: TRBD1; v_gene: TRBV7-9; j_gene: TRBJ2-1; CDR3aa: CASSLVSGTGGSDGQFF; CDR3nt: TGTGCCAGCAGCTTGGTGAGCGGGACAGGGGGCTCGGACGGGCAGTTCTTC
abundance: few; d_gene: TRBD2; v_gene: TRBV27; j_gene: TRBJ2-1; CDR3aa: CASSRQRGSSYNEQFF; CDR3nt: TGTGCCAGCAGTCGCCAGCGGGGGAGCTCCTACAATGAGCAGTTCTTC
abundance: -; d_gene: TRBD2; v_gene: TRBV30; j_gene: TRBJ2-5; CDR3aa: CAWRGSGGVGTQYF; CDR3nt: TGTGCCTGGAGAGGTAGCGGGGGGGTAGGGACCCAGTACTTC
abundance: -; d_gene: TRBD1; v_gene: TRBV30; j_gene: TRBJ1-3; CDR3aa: CAWSIEQGARNTIYF; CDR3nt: TGTGCCTGGAGTATCGAGCAGGGGGCTAGAAACACCATATATTTT
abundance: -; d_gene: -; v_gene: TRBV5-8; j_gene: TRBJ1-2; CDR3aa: CASSPRGLNYGYTF; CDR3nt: TGTGCCAGCTCTCCCCGGGGGCTCAACTATGGCTACACCTTC
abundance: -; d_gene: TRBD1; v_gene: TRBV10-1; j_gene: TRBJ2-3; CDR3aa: CASSPISGTGNTDTQYF; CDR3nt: TGCGCCAGCAGTCCTATCTCCGGGACAGGAAACACAGATACGCAGTATTTT
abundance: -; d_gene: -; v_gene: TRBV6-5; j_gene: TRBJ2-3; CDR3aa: CASKGGQEPDTQYF; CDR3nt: TGTGCCAGCAAGGGGGGCCAGGAGCCAGATACGCAGTATTTT
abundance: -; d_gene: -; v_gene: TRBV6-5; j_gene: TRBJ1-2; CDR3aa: CASRIAGLEGYTF; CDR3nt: TGTGCCAGCAGAATCGCGGGGCTCGAAGGCTACACCTTC
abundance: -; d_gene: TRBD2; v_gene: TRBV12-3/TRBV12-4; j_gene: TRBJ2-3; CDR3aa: CASSRTRPDTQYF; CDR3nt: TGTGCCAGCAGCCGGACTAGGCCAGATACGCAGTATTTT
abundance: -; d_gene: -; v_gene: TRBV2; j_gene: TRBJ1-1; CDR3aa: CASKRAIANTEAFF; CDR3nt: TGTGCCAGCAAAAGGGCAATAGCGAACACTGAAGCTTTCTTT
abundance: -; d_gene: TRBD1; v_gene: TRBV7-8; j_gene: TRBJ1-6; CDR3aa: CASSSSNRGYNSPLHF; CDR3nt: TGTGCCAGCAGCTCATCTAACAGGGGGTATAATTCACCCCTCCACTTT
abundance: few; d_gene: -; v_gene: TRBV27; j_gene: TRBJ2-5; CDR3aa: CASSPLTQETQYF; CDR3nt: TGTGCCAGCAGCCCACTCACCCAAGAGACCCAGTACTTC
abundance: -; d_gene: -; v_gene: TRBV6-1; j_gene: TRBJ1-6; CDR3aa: CASSEFLVGGFGNSPLHF; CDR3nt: TGTGCCAGCAGTGAATTTTTGGTTGGGGGGTTCGGGAATTCACCCCTCCACTTT
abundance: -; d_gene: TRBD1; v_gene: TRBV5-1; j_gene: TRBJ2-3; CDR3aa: CASSTDRGPPDTQYF; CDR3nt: TGCGCCAGCAGCACCGACAGGGGTCCACCAGATACGCAGTATTTT
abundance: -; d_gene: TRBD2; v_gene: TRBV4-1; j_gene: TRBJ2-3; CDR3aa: CASSQTSASTDTQYF; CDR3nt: TGCGCCAGCAGCCAGACTAGCGCTAGCACAGATACGCAGTATTTT
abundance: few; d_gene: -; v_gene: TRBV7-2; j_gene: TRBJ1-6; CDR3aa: CASSLEGALSSYNSPLHF; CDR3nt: TGTGCCAGCAGCTTAGAAGGGGCGCTTAGCTCCTATAATTCACCCCTCCACTTT
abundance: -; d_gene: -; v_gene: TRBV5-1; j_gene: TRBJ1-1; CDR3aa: CASSLEGVTTEAFF; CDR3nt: TGCGCCAGCAGCTTGGAGGGGGTGACCACTGAAGCTTTCTTT
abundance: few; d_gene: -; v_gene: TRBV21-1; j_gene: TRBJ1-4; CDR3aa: CASSKVDRPFEKLFF; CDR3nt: TGTGCCAGCAGCAAAGTTGACAGGCCTTTTGAAAAACTGTTTTTT
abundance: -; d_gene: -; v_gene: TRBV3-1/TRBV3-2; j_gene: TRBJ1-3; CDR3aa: CASSQGGARGNTIYF; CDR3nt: TGTGCCAGCAGCCAGGGGGGGGCGCGGGGAAACACCATATATTTT
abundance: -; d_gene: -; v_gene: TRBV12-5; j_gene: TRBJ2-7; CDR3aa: CASGLGDYEQYF; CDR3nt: TGTGCTAGTGGTTTGGGAGACTACGAGCAGTACTTC